The clone carrying this T cell receptor (beta chain) was seen once. Methods used by the authors: Estimation of nucleated cell counts relied on the amplification of reference gene primers. Data came from immunoSEQ multiplex PCR; TCRdb stores just in-frame clones and leaves some out. The V and J calls and clone size come from that table; D and trimming were worked out from the DNA. The table shows 290,000 or so clones, with around 86% occurring only once. The sample comes from a study of blood T cell repertoires in COVID-19. Study-wide background: Sources were T cells, B-cell-depleted T cells, or PBMCs; the material itself was cDNA or gDNA.

This study enrolled people aged roughly 18 to 100 from around 26 US geographic areas. Cohort placement rested on clinical history that participants reported themselves. Sequenced material: PBMCs or T cells enriched from blood (not recorded which). The TCR was taken from a woman younger than 35 who had recovered from COVID-19.

As DNA, the CDR3 is TGTGCCAGCAGCCCTCGACTCAGGGGCTATGGCTACACCTTC. Protein: CASSPRLRGYGYTF. The V call is TRBV5-8, the J call TRBJ1-2; weak D call: TRBD1 (6 bases). The CDR3 extends over 14 amino acids. Trimming left V 4 bases short and J 4 bases short, with 14 bases between. Per the germline V gene, CDR1 is SGHTS and CDR2 is YDEGEE.